Listed below are T cell receptor beta chains from one sample, sequenced in a study of OX40 agonist ivuxolimab in advanced cancers. Produced via immunoSEQ multiplex PCR; TCRdb's table is partial and in-frame only. The sample has 50,000 to 70,000 clones, roughly 81% seen once. The source was CD4+ or CD8+ T cells sorted from blood, collected in a trial of the OX40 agonist ivuxolimab. The source is an adult with an advanced solid tumor such as melanoma, head and neck, liver or kidney cancer. Both conserved end residues are part of each CDR3. Fields, in order: J gene, V gene, CDR3 protein.

>TRBJ1-2|TRBV5-1
CASSSGQGASYGYTF
>TRBJ1-1|TRBV7-2
CASRRTYNPTRGSTEAFF
>TRBJ1-2|TRBV10-2
CASSEGGGQTYGYTF
>TRBJ2-3|TRBV10-3
CATSLGAPDTQYF
>TRBJ1-1|TRBV6-5
CASSYSSLYTEAFF
>TRBJ2-7|TRBV7-8
CASSPIGSEQYF
>TRBJ1-1|TRBV4-3
CASSQMRATEAFF
>TRBJ2-7|TRBV7-9
CASSPTGGGYEQYF
>TRBJ2-3|TRBV29-1
CSVAVWGGTDTQYF
>TRBJ2-1|TRBV12-2
CASRLFSGGLNEQFF
>TRBJ2-1|TRBV30
CAWGPSGGGAKEQFF
>TRBJ1-5|TRBV28
CASSFSTGPIGNQPQHF
>TRBJ2-3|TRBV2
CASSALGGTQYF
>TRBJ2-7|TRBV28
CASSSDISYEQYF
>TRBJ1-1|TRBV7-2
CASSLTNTEAFF
>TRBJ1-5|TRBV21-1
CASSFREDGNQPQHF
>TRBJ1-2|TRBV28
CASSSGTVTYGYTF
>TRBJ1-1|TRBV5-4
CASSPGQENTEAFF
>TRBJ2-2|TRBV7-9
CASSLASGNTGELFF
>TRBJ1-1|TRBV5-5
CASSAQILNTEAFF
>TRBJ1-5|TRBV12-5
CASGLAGQVSNQPQHF
>TRBJ1-2|TRBV28
CASSLQGAYIYGYTF
>TRBJ2-3|TRBV7-9
CASSRTDTQYF
>TRBJ1-1|TRBV18
CASSPTPNTEAFF
>TRBJ2-5|TRBV28
CASSLGIGVETQYF
>TRBJ1-4|TRBV6-1
CASSEVGADGEKLFF
>TRBJ2-3|TRBV5-1
CASSVQAGGREDTQYF
>TRBJ2-6|TRBV4-1
CASSQDWTASGANVLTF
>TRBJ2-3|TRBV6-5
CASSGTGGDTQYF
>TRBJ2-3|TRBV7-2
CASSLGPISADTQYF
>TRBJ2-7|TRBV28
CASLSSALNEQYF
>TRBJ2-7|TRBV15
CATSRGAGGRYEQYF
>TRBJ2-3|TRBV7-3
CASSISLSGGPQYF
>TRBJ2-5|TRBV7-8
CASRDVVAGIQETQYF
>TRBJ2-5|TRBV4-1
CASSQDRGGPKTQYF
>TRBJ2-3|TRBV5-1
CASSLGGMVPPDTQYF
>TRBJ2-3|TRBV7-2
CASSLFAGAGGPDTQYF
>TRBJ2-7|TRBV30
CAWNRGLMNEQYF
>TRBJ1-1|TRBV5-6
CASSDSGTGHVTEAFF
>TRBJ2-7|TRBV4-2
CASSRDYEQYF
>TRBJ2-7|TRBV10-3
CAISDLRSGRSYEQYF
>TRBJ2-3|TRBV7-2
CASSLRGGRNTQYF
>TRBJ1-5|TRBV6-5
CASSYSGGSNQPQHF
>TRBJ1-5|TRBV20-1
CSARDRTIQHF
>TRBJ1-1|TRBV7-9
CASTLMNTEAFF
>TRBJ1-2|TRBV4-2
CASSRGQGGSYGYTF
>TRBJ2-7|TRBV5-1
CASSMQSGRVGEQYF
>TRBJ1-1|TRBV25-1
CASSPSTRNTEAFF
>TRBJ2-1|TRBV9
CASSPRSGHNNEQFF
>TRBJ2-7|TRBV28
CASSLLGGEQYF
>TRBJ2-1|TRBV5-1
CASSLGQGAFDEQFF
>TRBJ1-2|TRBV4-3
CASSQDPSTGPNYGYTF
>TRBJ2-3|TRBV5-4
CASSSTSGRVADTQYF
>TRBJ1-1|TRBV5-1
CASSLEPNTEAFF
>TRBJ2-2|TRBV2
CASSYTEAGELFF
>TRBJ2-5|TRBV29-1
CSVEDPGEETQYF